Shown below are 22 T cell receptor beta chains from a single sample sequenced in a study of cytomegalovirus exposure and HLA in healthy donors. The PCR ran on 60 Vbeta and 13 Jbeta primers. The method was immunoSEQ multiplex PCR; TCRdb's version includes in-frame clones alone and lacks a portion of them. The sample has about 120,000 clones; 77% are singletons. The sample taken for sequencing was PBMCs. The receptors stem from a male donor in good health and CMV-seropositive.

J is TRBJ2-6 and V is TRBV27, with D possibly matching TRBD1 (5 bases). Between the trimmed V and J ends, which lost 1 base and 0 bases, there was a span of 16 bases. This CDR3 comprises 19 residues. CDR1 MNHEY and CDR2 SMNVEV come from the germline V gene (reference sequence). The CDR3, as DNA: TGTGCCAGCAGTTTATTAGGGGATTCACCTTTCTCTGGGGCCAACGTCCTGACTTTC. Translation: CASSLLGDSPFSGANVLTF. Together with reference TRBV27 and TRBJ2-6, the CDR3 gives the full variable domain: EAQVTQNPRYLITVTGKKLTVTCSQNMNHEYMSWYRQDPGLGLRQIYYSMNVEVTDKGDVPEGYKVSRKEKRNFPLILESPSPNQTSLYFCASSLLGDSPFSGANVLTFGAGSRLTVL.

The V and J genes are TRBV7-8 and TRBJ2-7; TRBD2 agrees at 13 bases. V was clipped by 5 bases and J by 4 bases; unmatched bases: 8. CDR1 is SGHVS, CDR2 FQNEAQ, per germline. This CDR3 is built from 16 residues. For the CDR3, the DNA is TGTGCCAGCAGCCCACGGACTAGCGGGAGTTTATACGAGCAGTACTTC. Residues: CASSPRTSGSLYEQYF.

This chain links TRBV7-2 with TRBJ1-4; 9 bases map to TRBD1. Germline V gene lookup returns CDR1 SGHTA and CDR2 FQGNSA. Trimming removed 5 bases from V and 1 base from J; junction bases left unmatched: 11. The CDR3 extends over 18 amino acids. The CDR3 spells CASSALTGGGRTNEKLFF. The CDR3 nucleotides read TGTGCCAGCAGCGCACTTACAGGGGGCGGAAGAACTAATGAAAAACTGTTTTTT.

This chain uses TRBV7-9 with TRBJ2-1; no clear D. V was cut by 5 bases and J by 6 bases, with 8 bases left in between. Germline loops: CDR1 SEHNR, CDR2 FQNEAQ (reference sequence). The CDR3 loop spans 12 amino acids. The CDR3 region has the DNA TGTGCCAGCAGCCGACTCGTCAATGAGCAGTTCTTC. Translation: CASSRLVNEQFF.

V usage is TRBV4-1 and J usage is TRBJ1-3, with D possibly TRBD1 on 6 matching bases. The CDR3 loop spans 19 amino acids. Looked up from germline, CDR1 is MGHRA and CDR2 is YSYEKL. V was cut by 3 bases and J by 4 bases, with 25 bases left in between. The CDR3 reads CASSHTLLSSQGSGNTIYF. DNA for the CDR3: TGCGCCAGCAGCCACACCCTGCTTTCTAGTCAGGGGTCCGGAAACACCATATATTTT.

The genes are TRBV6-5 and TRBJ2-7; possibly TRBD2 for D (6 bases). Deletions cut 4 bases from V and 0 bases from J, with 16 bases between. Germline-derived CDR1 and CDR2 are MNHEY and SVGAGI. This CDR3 comprises 16 residues. The CDR3 spells CASSFSLGGNSYEQYF. Here the CDR3 DNA reads TGTGCCAGCAGTTTTTCACTGGGCGGGAACTCCTACGAGCAGTACTTC.

The CDR3 DNA is TGTGCCAGCAGCTTTAGCGGGACCGGGGAGCTGTTTTTT. Translation gives CASSFSGTGELFF. V gene TRBV6-1 combines with J gene TRBJ2-2; TRBD2 aligns across 7 bases. Germline CDR1 and CDR2: MNHNS and SASEGT. V lost 6 bases, J lost 5 bases, and 3 bases stayed unmatched. There are 13 residues in the CDR3.

The chain couples TRBV6-1 to TRBJ2-6; D remains ambiguous. Trimming pared 2 bases from V and 2 bases from J, leaving 4 bases between. Germline V gives CDR1 MNHNS, CDR2 SASEGT. The CDR3 loop spans 14 amino acids. This CDR3 is CASSENTGANVLTF. The CDR3 DNA reads as TGTGCCAGCAGTGAAAACACTGGGGCCAACGTCCTGACTTTC.

Only one count was recorded for this clone. V and J are TRBV5-1 and TRBJ2-7; perhaps TRBD2 as D (6 bases). With the DNA end fitting TRBJ2-1 better, the J assignment may be wrong. Germline lookup yields CDR1 SGHRS and CDR2 YFSETQ. The CDR3 totals 15 residues. The CDR3 coding sequence is TGCGCCAGCAGAACTTTCGGGAGTGGTTACAATGAGCAGTTCTTC. Translation: CASRTFGSGYNEQFF.

J is TRBJ1-1 and V is TRBV5-6, with a possible D match to TRBD1 (5 bases). The germline V gene has CDR1 SGHDT and CDR2 YYEEEE. Deletions cut 1 base from V and 4 bases from J, with 11 bases between. This CDR3 spans 14 amino acids. DNA of the CDR3: TGTGCCAGCAGCTTGTCAGGGTCTCGCACTGAAGCTTTCTTT. This gives the protein CASSLSGSRTEAFF.

The chain carries TRBV21-1 and TRBJ1-1; the table's D call, TRBD1, was not checked against the DNA. TRBV21-1 is a known pseudogene. CDR3 size: 14 residues. The CDR3 DNA reads as TGTGCCAGCAGCCCAGGGGGCGAAGACACTGAAGCTTTCTTT. This sequence encodes CASSPGGEDTEAFF.

The CDR3 region is CASCGGAVSTGELFF. The CDR3 coding sequence is TGTGCCAGCTGTGGGGGGGCAGTCAGTACCGGGGAGCTGTTTTTT. The chain has TRBV28 and TRBJ2-2; D may be TRBD2 (7 bases). V lost 8 bases and J lost 5, with 18 bases in between. Germline values: CDR1 MDHEN, CDR2 SYDVKM. The CDR3 covers 15 residues.

This clone was detected a few times. J is TRBJ1-4 and V is TRBV6-5, with TRBD1 matching over 7 bases. The trim removed 5 bases at V and 8 bases at J, leaving 8 bases unmatched. The germline V gene encodes CDR1 MNHEY and CDR2 SVGAGI. CDR3 size: 14 residues. This CDR3 reads CASSRQGREEKLFF. Written as DNA, the CDR3 is TGTGCCAGCAGTCGACAGGGACGAGAAGAAAAACTGTTTTTT.

The rearrangement uses TRBV7-9 and TRBJ2-1; 9 nucleotides match TRBD2. Trimming removed 4 bases from V and 8 bases from J; junction bases left unmatched: 21. CDR1 is SEHNR, CDR2 FQNEAQ, per germline (reference sequence). This CDR3 region has 19 residues. The CDR3 sequence is CASSSLQATAGGRKDEQFF. The CDR3 DNA reads as TGTGCCAGCAGCTCATTACAAGCTACAGCGGGAGGCAGGAAGGATGAGCAGTTCTTC.

V usage is TRBV11-2 and J usage is TRBJ2-5, with TRBD2 matching 11 bases. V shed 1 base, J shed 4 bases, and the junction held 2 bases outside the gene matches. Germline CDR1 SGHAT, CDR2 FQNNGV. The CDR3 has 15 amino acids. CDR3: CASSLALAGGETQYF. The CDR3 DNA is TGTGCCAGCAGCTTAGCCCTAGCGGGAGGAGAGACCCAGTACTTC.

The chain is built from TRBV7-2 and TRBJ1-4; a possible D gene is TRBD1 (6 bases). Germline CDR1 SGHTA, CDR2 FQGNSA. Trimming took off 5 bases at V and 8 bases at J, with 18 bases between the two ends. The CDR3 contains 15 residues. Here the CDR3 DNA reads TGTGCCAGCAGCCTCTGGGGGGGCATCCAAGAAAAACTGTTTTTT. Translating it yields CASSLWGGIQEKLFF.

The chain has TRBV15 and TRBJ2-7; the match to TRBD2 covers 11 bases. The V and J ends lost 1 base and 3 bases, in that order; junction bases with no gene match: 5. This CDR3 has 16 amino acids. Looked up from germline, CDR1 is LNHNV and CDR2 is YYDKDF (reference sequence). In DNA, the CDR3 is TGTGCCACCAGCAGAGTTGGGCTAGCGGGAGGCTACGAGCAGTACTTC. It codes for CATSRVGLAGGYEQYF.

The chain has TRBV18 and TRBJ1-1, with 8 positions matching TRBD1. V shed 6 bases and J 5 bases; nucleotides not matched to a gene: 2. CDR1 and CDR2 from the germline V gene are KGHSH and LQKENI. The CDR3 is 12 amino acids. The CDR3 coding sequence is TGTGCCAGCTCCCGACAGGGGACTGAAGCTTTCTTT. Its protein product is CASSRQGTEAFF.

The chain couples TRBV7-2 to TRBJ1-2; 8 bases are shared with TRBD1. Germline trimming cut 4 bases from V and 9 bases from J; bases unmatched to any gene: 13. CDR1 SGHTA and CDR2 FQGNSA come from the germline V gene. This CDR3 has 15 residues. The DNA for the CDR3 is TGTGCCAGCAGCTCCTACCCCGGACAGGGAGGTCGCTACACCTTC. It is translated as CASSSYPGQGGRYTF. Together with reference TRBV7-2 and TRBJ1-2, the CDR3 gives the full variable domain: GAGVSQSPSNKVTEKGKDVELRCDPISGHTALYWYRQSLGQGLEFLIYFQGNSAPDKSGLPSDRFSAERTGGSVSTLTIQRTQQEDSAVYLCASSSYPGQGGRYTFGSGTRLTVV.

This chain links TRBV29-1 with TRBJ1-1, with TRBD1 identical over 9 bases. J was trimmed by 4 bases and V by 6 bases; bases with no gene match: 6. CDR3 size: 13 residues. Germline CDR1 reads SQVTM; CDR2 reads ANQGSEA. The CDR3 here is CSVGTGGLTEAFF. CDR3 nucleotides: TGCAGCGTGGGCACAGGGGGCCTCACTGAAGCTTTCTTT.

J is TRBJ1-2 and V is TRBV7-8; 7 nucleotides agree with TRBD1. Germline CDR1 reads SGHVS; CDR2 reads FQNEAQ. The CDR3 consists of 18 residues. V was pared by 1 base and J by 3 bases, with 14 bases of the junction left unmatched. The CDR3 loop is CASSLVTGALKGDYGYTF. The CDR3 DNA reads as TGTGCCAGCAGCTTAGTCACAGGGGCTTTAAAAGGAGACTATGGCTACACCTTC.

V is TRBV2 and J is TRBJ1-3; tentatively, D is TRBD1 (6 bases). The CDR3 totals 16 residues. CDR1 SNHLY and CDR2 FYNNEI come from the germline V gene. Trimming pared 6 bases from V and 0 bases from J, leaving 15 bases between. The chain's CDR3 is CASRRTETISGNTIYF. CDR3 DNA sequence: TGTGCCAGCAGAAGGACAGAGACAATCTCTGGAAACACCATATATTTT.